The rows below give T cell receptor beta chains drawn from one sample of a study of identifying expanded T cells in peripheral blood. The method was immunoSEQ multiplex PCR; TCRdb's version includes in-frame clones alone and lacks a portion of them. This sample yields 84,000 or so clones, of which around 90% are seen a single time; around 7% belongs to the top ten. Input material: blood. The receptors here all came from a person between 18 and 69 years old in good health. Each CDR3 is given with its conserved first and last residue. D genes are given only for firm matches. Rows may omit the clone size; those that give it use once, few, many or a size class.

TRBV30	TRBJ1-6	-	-	TGTGCCTGGAGTGTACCATCATGGGGCAGAGGATATAATTCACCCCTCCACTTT	CAWSVPSWGRGYNSPLHF
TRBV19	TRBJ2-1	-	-	TGTGCCAGTAGTGTCCGGGACTCCTTGAGCGATGAGCAGTTCTTC	CASSVRDSLSDEQFF
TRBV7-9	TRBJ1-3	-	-	TGTGCCAGCAGCCTACAGGGTGTCTCTGGAAACACCATATATTTT	CASSLQGVSGNTIYF
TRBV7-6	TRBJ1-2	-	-	TGTGCCAGCAGCTTAGTAAGTGGCAGCACGAGCTACACCTTC	CASSLVSGSTSYTF
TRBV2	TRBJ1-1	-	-	TGTGCCAGCAGCCTAATTGCTGGACAGAACACTGAAGCTTTCTTT	CASSLIAGQNTEAFF
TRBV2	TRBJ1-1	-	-	TGTGCCAGCAGTGAAGGGGCTGGAATGAACACTGAAGCTTTCTTT	CASSEGAGMNTEAFF
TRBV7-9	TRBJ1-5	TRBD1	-	TGTGCCAGCAGCTTAGTTGGACAGGGGAATCAGCCCCAGCATTTT	CASSLVGQGNQPQHF
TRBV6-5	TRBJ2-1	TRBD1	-	TGTGCCAGCAGTACGTCAGGGGGCCCCTACAATGAGCAGTTCTTC	CASSTSGGPYNEQFF
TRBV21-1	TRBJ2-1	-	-	TGTGCCAGCAGCAAAGCTACCGAGACAGAGGGCTACAATGAGCAGTTCTTC	CASSKATETEGYNEQFF
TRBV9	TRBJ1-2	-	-	TGTGCCAGCAGCGTCAGGGATAACCTAGGTGGCTACACCTTC	CASSVRDNLGGYTF
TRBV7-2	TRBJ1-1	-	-	TGTGCCAGCAGCTTAGAAGAGGTCAACACTGAAGCTTTCTTT	CASSLEEVNTEAFF
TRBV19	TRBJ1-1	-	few	TGTGCCAGTAGCAACGGGCGTACTGAAGCTTTCTTT	CASSNGRTEAFF
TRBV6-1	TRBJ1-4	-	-	TGTGCCAGCAGTGAAGTAGGGGGACTTAATGAAAAACTGTTTTTT	CASSEVGGLNEKLFF
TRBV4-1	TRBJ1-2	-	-	TGCGCCAGCAGCCAAGATAGTATCGAGACAGCACTCTATGGCTACACCTTC	CASSQDSIETALYGYTF
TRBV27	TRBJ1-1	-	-	TGTGCCAGCAGGCCCGGACGGAAGAACACTGAAGCTTTCTTT	CASRPGRKNTEAFF
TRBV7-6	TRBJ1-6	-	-	TGTGCCAGCAGCTTAGGCGGGCAGGGAAATAATTCACCCCTCCACTTT	CASSLGGQGNNSPLHF
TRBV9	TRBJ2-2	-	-	TGTGCCAGCAGCACCCCGTTTGGGACCGGGGAGCTGTTTTTT	CASSTPFGTGELFF
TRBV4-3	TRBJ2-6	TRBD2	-	TGCGCCAGCAGCCAAGATGCGGGCGGGAGTGTCTCTGGGGCCAACGTCCTGACTTTC	CASSQDAGGSVSGANVLTF
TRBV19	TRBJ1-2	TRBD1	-	TGTGCCAGTAGTATCTGGTCGGGACAGCCAAGCTATGGCTACACCTTC	CASSIWSGQPSYGYTF
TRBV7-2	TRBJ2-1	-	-	TGTGCCAGCAGCTTTTTAACGAGGGATGGGCAGTTCTTC	CASSFLTRDGQFF